The source of this TCR beta chain is a study of blood T cell repertoires in COVID-19. Study in general: The analysed material was cDNA or gDNA that came from T cells, B-cell-depleted T cells, or PBMCs.

The authors' processing: Reference gene primers were amplified, and this amplification served to estimate nucleated cell counts. This table comes from immunoSEQ multiplex PCR, and its TCRdb copy is limited to in-frame clones, with some not included. The V and J calls and clone size come from that table; D and trimming were worked out from the DNA. The data show around 20,000 clones, less than 75% seen once. The CDR3 covers 14 residues. Only one count was recorded for this clone. Sequencing input: peripheral blood. The source of this sequence is a human donor in a cohort sampled during active or convalescent COVID-19. The genes are TRBV21-1 and TRBJ2-3; no check of the table's D call, TRBD2, against the DNA was made. TRBV21-1 is tagged as a pseudogene. CDR3 region: CASSSGTRGGTQYF. As DNA, the CDR3 is TGTGCCAGCAGCAGCGGGACTAGAGGCGGTACGCAGTATTTT.